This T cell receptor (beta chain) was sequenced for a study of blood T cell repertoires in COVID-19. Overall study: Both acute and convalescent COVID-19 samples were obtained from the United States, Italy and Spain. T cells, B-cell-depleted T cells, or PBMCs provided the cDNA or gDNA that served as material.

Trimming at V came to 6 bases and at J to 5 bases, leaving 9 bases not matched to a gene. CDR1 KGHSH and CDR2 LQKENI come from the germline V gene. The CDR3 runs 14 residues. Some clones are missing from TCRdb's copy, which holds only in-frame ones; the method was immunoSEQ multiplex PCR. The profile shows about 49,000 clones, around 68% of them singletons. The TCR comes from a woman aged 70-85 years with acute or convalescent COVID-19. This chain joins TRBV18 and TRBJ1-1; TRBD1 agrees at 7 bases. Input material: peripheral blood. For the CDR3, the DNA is TGTGCCAGCTCTCCAGGGGGTCGGGGGACTGAAGCTTTCTTT. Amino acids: CASSPGGRGTEAFF.